This T cell receptor (beta chain) came from a study of blood T cell repertoires in COVID-19. Clones were read by immunoSEQ multiplex PCR, and TCRdb kept only the in-frame ones, dropping some. The sample contains 85,000 to 130,000 clones, 65% to 90% of which appear only once. Germline CDR1 SGDLS, CDR2 YYNGEE. V lost 2 bases and J lost 9; bases outside the gene matches: 7. The CDR3 is 15 residues long. Sequences were obtained from peripheral blood. The chain couples TRBV9 to TRBJ2-1, with 11 bases aligning to TRBD2. The source of this sequence is a man in his 60s with acute or convalescent COVID-19. DNA for the CDR3: TGTGCCAGCAGCGTGTCCGGGACTAGCGGTCTTGAGCAGTTCTTC. It specifies CASSVSGTSGLEQFF.